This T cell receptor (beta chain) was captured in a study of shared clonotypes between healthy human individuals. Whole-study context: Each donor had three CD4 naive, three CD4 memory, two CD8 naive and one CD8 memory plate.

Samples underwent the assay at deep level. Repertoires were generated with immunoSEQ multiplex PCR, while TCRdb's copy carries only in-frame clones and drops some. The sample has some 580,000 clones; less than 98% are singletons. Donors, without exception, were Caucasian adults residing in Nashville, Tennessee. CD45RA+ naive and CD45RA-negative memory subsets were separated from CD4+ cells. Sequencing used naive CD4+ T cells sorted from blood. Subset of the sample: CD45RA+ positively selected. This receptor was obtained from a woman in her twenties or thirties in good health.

CDR3 loop: CASSPAAGGFPTSTDTQYF. The DNA for the CDR3 is TGTGCCAGCAGTCCCGCGGCGGGAGGATTCCCAACTAGCACAGATACGCAGTATTTT. This chain links TRBV28 with TRBJ2-3; 8 nucleotides match TRBD2. CDR3 length equals 19 residues. Germline V gene lookup returns CDR1 MDHEN and CDR2 SYDVKM. V shed 5 bases and J 0 bases; nucleotides not matched to a gene: 16.